The 5 T cell receptor beta chains presented below share a single source sample, sequenced in a study of shared clonotypes between healthy human individuals. Clones were sequenced by immunoSEQ multiplex PCR, and TCRdb holds only the in-frame ones, with some missing. The sample has some 2,100,000 clones; 90% to 95% are singletons. CD45RO-negative cells were positively selected for CCR7, leaving out terminally differentiated effector memory CD45RA+ cells. The source material was naive CD8+ T cells from PBMCs. The receptors were sampled from a man younger than 35 in good health. Some clones in this sample may be carry-over from other donors' samples.

V usage is TRBV29-1 and J usage is TRBJ2-7; TRBD2 aligns across 8 bases. The V gene end was trimmed by 8 bases and the J gene end by 6 bases; junction bases not matched to a gene: 12. The CDR3 length is 13 residues. Per the germline V gene, CDR1 is SQVTM and CDR2 is ANQGSEA. CDR3 sequence reads: CSIPGGGGGEQYF. The CDR3 nucleotides are TGCAGCATTCCCGGGGGGGGCGGGGGCGAGCAGTACTTC.

This chain joins TRBV7-3 and TRBJ1-1, with D perhaps matching TRBD1 (6 bases). The CDR3 runs 17 residues. The germline gives CDR1 SGHTA, CDR2 FQGTGA. Trimming left V 5 bases short and J 8 bases short, with 27 bases between. The CDR3 region has the DNA TGTGCCAGCAGCGCTACCGGTGCGGGGGGCGTAGAAGAAGAAGCTTTCTTT. Translating it yields CASSATGAGGVEEEAFF.

The chain carries TRBV28 and TRBJ1-1; D is unclear. Germline V gives CDR1 MDHEN, CDR2 SYDVKM. This CDR3 is built from 15 residues. Trimming pared 8 bases from V and 4 bases from J, leaving 20 bases between. The CDR3 region is CASLPVRSGRTEAFF. DNA for the CDR3: TGTGCCAGCCTACCAGTCCGGTCCGGGCGCACTGAAGCTTTCTTT.

The genes are TRBV29-1 and TRBJ1-1; D not resolved. Per the germline V gene, CDR1 is SQVTM and CDR2 is ANQGSEA. The V end lost 2 bases, the J end lost 2 bases, and 12 bases lay between the germline ends. This CDR3 contains 14 residues. This CDR3 is CSVEFWGTNTEAFF. The DNA for the CDR3 is TGCAGCGTTGAATTCTGGGGTACAAACACTGAAGCTTTCTTT.

The chain has TRBV6-5 and TRBJ2-7, with a tentative D call TRBD2 (5 bases). Between the trimmed V and J ends, which lost 10 bases and 0 bases, there was a span of 7 bases. CDR1 is MNHEY, CDR2 SVGAGI, per germline. CDR3 size: 11 residues. The CDR3 DNA reads TGTGCCACCCGGGGCTCCTACGAGCAGTACTTC. As protein: CATRGSYEQYF.